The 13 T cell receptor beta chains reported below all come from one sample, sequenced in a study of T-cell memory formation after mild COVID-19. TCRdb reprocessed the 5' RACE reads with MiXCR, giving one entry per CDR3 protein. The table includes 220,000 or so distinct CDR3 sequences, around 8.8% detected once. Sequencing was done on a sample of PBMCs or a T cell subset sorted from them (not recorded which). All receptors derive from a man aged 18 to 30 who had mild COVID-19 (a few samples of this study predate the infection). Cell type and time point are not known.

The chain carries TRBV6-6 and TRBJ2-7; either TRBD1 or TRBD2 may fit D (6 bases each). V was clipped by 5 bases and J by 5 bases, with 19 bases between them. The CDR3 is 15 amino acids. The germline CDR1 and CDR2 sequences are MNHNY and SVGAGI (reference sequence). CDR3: CASSKASRGGHEQYV. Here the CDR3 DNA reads TGTGCCAGCAGTAAGGCGAGCAGGGGAGGCCACGAGCAGTACGTC.

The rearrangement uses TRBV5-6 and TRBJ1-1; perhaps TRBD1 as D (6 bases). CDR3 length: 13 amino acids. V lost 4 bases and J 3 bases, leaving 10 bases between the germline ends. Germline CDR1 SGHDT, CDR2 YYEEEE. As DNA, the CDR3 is TGTGCCAGCAGCCCGGACAGATACACTGAAGCTTTCTTT. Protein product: CASSPDRYTEAFF.

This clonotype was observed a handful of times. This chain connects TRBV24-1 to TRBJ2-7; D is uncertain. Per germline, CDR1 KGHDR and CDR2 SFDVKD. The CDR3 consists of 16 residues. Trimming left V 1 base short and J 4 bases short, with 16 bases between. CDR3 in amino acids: CATSDLLHLYEYEQYF. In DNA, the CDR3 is TGTGCCACCAGTGATTTACTACACCTGTATGAATACGAGCAGTACTTC.

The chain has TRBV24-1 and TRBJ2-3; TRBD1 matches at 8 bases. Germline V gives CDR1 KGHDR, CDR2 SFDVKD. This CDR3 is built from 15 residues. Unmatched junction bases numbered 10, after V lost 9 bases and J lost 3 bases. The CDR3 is CATAPTGVSTDTQYF. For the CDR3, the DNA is TGTGCCACCGCACCGACAGGGGTGTCAACAGATACGCAGTATTTT.

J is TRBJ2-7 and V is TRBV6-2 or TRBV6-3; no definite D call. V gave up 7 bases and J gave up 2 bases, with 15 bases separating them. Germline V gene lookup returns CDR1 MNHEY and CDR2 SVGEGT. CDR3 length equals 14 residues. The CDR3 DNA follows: TGTGCCAGCACCACCCGCCAGGATACCTACGAGCAGTACTTC. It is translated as CASTTRQDTYEQYF.

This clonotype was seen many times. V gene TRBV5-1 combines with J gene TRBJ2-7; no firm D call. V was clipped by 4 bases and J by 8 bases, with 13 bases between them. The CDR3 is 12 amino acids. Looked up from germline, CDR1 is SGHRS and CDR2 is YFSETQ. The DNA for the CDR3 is TGCGCCAGCAGCCCCAACACCGCCAAGCAGTACTTC. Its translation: CASSPNTAKQYF.

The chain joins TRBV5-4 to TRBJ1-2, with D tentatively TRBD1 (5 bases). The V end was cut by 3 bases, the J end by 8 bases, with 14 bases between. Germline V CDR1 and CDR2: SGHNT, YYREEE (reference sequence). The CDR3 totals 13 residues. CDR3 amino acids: CASSSLLGAGYTF. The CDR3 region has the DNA TGTGCCAGCAGCTCACTTTTAGGGGCCGGCTACACCTTC.

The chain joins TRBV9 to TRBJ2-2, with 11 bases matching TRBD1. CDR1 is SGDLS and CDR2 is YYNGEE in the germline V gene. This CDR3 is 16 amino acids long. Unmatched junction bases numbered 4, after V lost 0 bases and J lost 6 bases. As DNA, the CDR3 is TGTGCCAGCAGCGTAGGAGGGACAGGGGGGTCCGGGGAGCTGTTTTTT. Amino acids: CASSVGGTGGSGELFF.

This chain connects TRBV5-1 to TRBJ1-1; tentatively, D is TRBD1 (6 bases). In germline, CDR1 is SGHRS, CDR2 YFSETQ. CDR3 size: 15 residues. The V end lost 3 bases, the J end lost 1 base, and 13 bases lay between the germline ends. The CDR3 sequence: CASSSMGGGNTEAFF. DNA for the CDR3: TGCGCCAGCAGCTCAATGGGGGGCGGGAACACTGAAGCTTTCTTT.

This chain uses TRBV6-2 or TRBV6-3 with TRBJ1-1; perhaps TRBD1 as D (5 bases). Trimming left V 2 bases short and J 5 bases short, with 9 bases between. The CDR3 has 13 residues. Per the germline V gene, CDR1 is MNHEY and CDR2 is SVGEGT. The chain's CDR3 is CASSYRGGTEAFF. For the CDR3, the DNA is TGTGCCAGCAGTTACAGGGGAGGTACTGAAGCTTTCTTT.

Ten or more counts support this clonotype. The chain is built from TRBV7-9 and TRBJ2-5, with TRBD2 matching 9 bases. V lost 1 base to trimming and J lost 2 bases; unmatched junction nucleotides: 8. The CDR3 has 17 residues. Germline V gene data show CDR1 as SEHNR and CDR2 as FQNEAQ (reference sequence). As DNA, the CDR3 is TGTGCCAGCAGCTTAGTGAGTAGCGGGGGTGTTCAAGAGACCCAGTACTTC. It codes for CASSLVSSGGVQETQYF. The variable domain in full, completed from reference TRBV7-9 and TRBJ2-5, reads DTGVSQNPRHKITKRGQNVTFRCDPISEHNRLYWYRQTLGQGPEFLTYFQNEAQLEKSRLLSDRFSAERPKGSFSTLEIQRTEQGDSAMYLCASSLVSSGGVQETQYFGPGTRLLVL.

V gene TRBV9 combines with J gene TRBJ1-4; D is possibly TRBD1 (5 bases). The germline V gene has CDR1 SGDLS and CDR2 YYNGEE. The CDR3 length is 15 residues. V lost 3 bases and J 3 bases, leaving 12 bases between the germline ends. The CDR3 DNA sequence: TGTGCCAGCAGCGCATCCGCGGGACCTAATGAAAAACTGTTTTTT. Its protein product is CASSASAGPNEKLFF.

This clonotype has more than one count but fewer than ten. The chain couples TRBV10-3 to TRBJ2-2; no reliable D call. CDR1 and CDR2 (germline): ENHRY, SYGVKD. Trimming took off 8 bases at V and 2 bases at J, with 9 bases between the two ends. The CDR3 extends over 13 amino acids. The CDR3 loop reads CAIGLRNTGELFF. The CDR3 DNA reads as TGTGCCATCGGGCTGAGAAACACCGGGGAGCTGTTTTTT.